The source of this T cell receptor (beta chain) is a study of blood T cell repertoires in COVID-19. Background on the study: Specimens from acute and convalescent COVID-19 originated in the United States, Italy and Spain.

Authors' data handling: Reference gene primer amplification in the assay estimated nucleated cell counts. The method was immunoSEQ multiplex PCR; TCRdb's version includes in-frame clones alone and lacks a portion of them. Clone size and the V and J calls come from that table; the DNA yielded D and trimming. The repertoire holds 170,000 or so clones, with over 75% as singletons. Trimming took 5 bases from V and 0 from J; bases not matched to a gene: 24. Germline V gives CDR1 KGHDR, CDR2 SFDVKD. The CDR3 loop spans 21 amino acids. This receptor was identified in a woman between 18 and 30 years old who had recovered from COVID-19. Sequencing was carried out using PBMCs or T cells enriched from blood (not recorded which). The V gene is TRBV24-1, the J gene TRBJ2-7, with 7 positions matching TRBD1. The chain's CDR3 is CATSAAPRQGILFDPSYEQYF. The CDR3 coding sequence is TGTGCCACCAGTGCCGCTCCTCGACAGGGTATCCTTTTTGACCCCTCCTACGAGCAGTACTTC.